The clone carrying this T cell receptor beta chain was observed a single time. The antigen remains undetermined. Since all of the isolated RNA was reverse transcribed, expressed TCRB transcripts were what got sequenced. Mean read depth for naive, central memory and regulatory T cell samples was several million reads. Produced via immunoSEQ multiplex PCR; TCRdb's table is partial and in-frame only. The table lists around 430,000 clones, 25% to 35% of them singletons. This sample stems from a study of beta chain features in type 1 diabetes. Study-wide context: Patients and healthy donors were similar in age, gender and cell yields.

Findings and caveats of the study: In comparison with healthy donors, patients had naive, central memory and Treg TCRB repertoires that appeared more similar.

This CDR3 spans 14 amino acids. Trimming took 1 base from V and 0 from J, leaving 9 bases between them. Per germline, CDR1 GTSNPN and CDR2 SVGIG (reference sequence). Donors contributed one heparinised blood draw apiece, averaging about 110 mL. This clonotype was sampled from a man aged 18 to 30 in good health. The sample taken for sequencing was naive CD4+ T cells from blood. V usage is TRBV30 and J usage is TRBJ1-1; no firm D call. The CDR3 reads CAWSGVLMNTEAFF. The CDR3 region has the DNA TGTGCCTGGAGTGGGGTATTGATGAACACTGAAGCTTTCTTT.